This T cell receptor beta chain was identified in a study of shared clonotypes between healthy human individuals. The CDR3 consists of 16 residues. The germline gives CDR1 SGHTS, CDR2 YDEGEE. V trimming: 4 bases; J trimming: 10 bases; junction bases outside the gene matches: 13. Produced via immunoSEQ multiplex PCR; TCRdb's table is partial and in-frame only. The sample lists around 320,000 clones, 80% to 90% occurring once. The TCR originated in a man younger than 35 in good health. Input material: memory CD8+ T cells sorted from blood. As for subset: CD45RO+ cells pooled with CCR7-negative TemRA cells. V is TRBV5-8 and J is TRBJ2-1; 11 bases are shared with TRBD2. CDR3 bases: TGTGCCAGCAGCCCGGGGACTAGCGGATTGGAGCGGGAGCAGTTCTTC. As protein: CASSPGTSGLEREQFF.